This T cell receptor (beta chain) stems from a study of T cells in Graves' hyperthyroidism and ophthalmopathy. Background on the study: Initial diagnosis, before any treatment, was when peripheral blood was collected.

Amplification targeted TCR beta CDR3 regions from RNA transcripts. HTBI primers drove first-round RT-PCR of the TCR CDR3. Each CDR3 protein gets one entry after TCRdb re-called the multiplex PCR reads with MiXCR. The sample yields 300,000 to 450,000 distinct CDR3 sequences, under 20% seen once. Out of about 10 ml of fresh peripheral blood came the PBMCs. The junction had 7 bases not matched to a gene; V was cut back by 5 bases and J by 4 bases. This CDR3 spans 16 amino acids. The gene calls are TRBV12-3 or TRBV12-4 and TRBJ2-6; 8 bases map to TRBD1. The TCR comes from a man aged 18 to 30 with Graves' ophthalmopathy. Input material: blood. DNA for the CDR3: TGTGCCAGCAGTCAGGACAGGGTATCGGGGGCCAACGTCCTGACTTTC. It is translated as CASSQDRVSGANVLTF.